The 3 T cell receptor beta chains reported below all come from one sample, sequenced in a study of blood T cell repertoires in COVID-19. TCRdb's table, derived via immunoSEQ multiplex PCR, lists solely in-frame clones and lacks some. Counted here are some 80,000 clones, approximately 86% occurring once; the ten biggest clones make up roughly a sixth. Input material: peripheral blood. These receptors came from a human donor in a cohort sampled during active COVID-19.

The chain is built from TRBV20-1 and TRBJ2-1; 8 nucleotides line up with TRBD2. This CDR3 spans 16 amino acids. Germline-derived CDR1 and CDR2 are DFQATT and SNEGSKA (reference sequence). Losses at the gene ends were 3 bases for V and 4 bases for J; bases not matched to a gene: 11. The CDR3 bases are TGCAGTGCTAGTCCCCCGTCGCTAGCGGGTTACAATGAGCAGTTCTTC. This translates into CSASPPSLAGYNEQFF.

This chain connects TRBV2 to TRBJ1-1, with D possibly being TRBD1 (6 bases). The CDR3 extends over 14 amino acids. Germline V gives CDR1 SNHLY, CDR2 FYNNEI. Trimming stripped 4 bases from V and 1 base from J, with 10 bases between. CDR3 bases: TGTGCCAGCAGTGCGCAAGGGGGGAACACTGAAGCTTTCTTT. Amino acids: CASSAQGGNTEAFF.

The V call is TRBV28, the J call TRBJ2-2; perhaps TRBD1 as D (6 bases). CDR3 length: 14 residues. The germline CDR1 and CDR2 sequences are MDHEN and SYDVKM. Deletions cut 8 bases from V and 6 bases from J, with 16 bases between. In DNA, the CDR3 is TGTGCCAGCTCTCTGCCTTACAGGGCCGGGGAGCTGTTTTTT. Amino acids: CASSLPYRAGELFF.